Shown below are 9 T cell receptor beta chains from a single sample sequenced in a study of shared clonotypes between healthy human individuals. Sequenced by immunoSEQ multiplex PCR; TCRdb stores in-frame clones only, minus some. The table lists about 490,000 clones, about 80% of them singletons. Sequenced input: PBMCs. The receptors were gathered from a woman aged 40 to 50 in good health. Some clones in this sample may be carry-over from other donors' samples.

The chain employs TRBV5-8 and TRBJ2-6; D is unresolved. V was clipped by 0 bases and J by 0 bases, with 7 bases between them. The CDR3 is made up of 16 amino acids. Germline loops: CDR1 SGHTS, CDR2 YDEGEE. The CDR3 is CASSLALHSGANVLTF. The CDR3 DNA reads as TGTGCCAGCAGCTTGGCCTTGCACTCTGGGGCCAACGTCCTGACTTTC.

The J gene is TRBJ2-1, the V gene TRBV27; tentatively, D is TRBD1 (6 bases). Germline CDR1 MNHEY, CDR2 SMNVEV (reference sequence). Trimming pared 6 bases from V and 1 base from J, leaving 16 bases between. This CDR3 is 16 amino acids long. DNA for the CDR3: TGTGCCAGCAGCCTGCGACAGGCTTTGTCCTACAATGAGCAGTTCTTC. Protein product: CASSLRQALSYNEQFF.

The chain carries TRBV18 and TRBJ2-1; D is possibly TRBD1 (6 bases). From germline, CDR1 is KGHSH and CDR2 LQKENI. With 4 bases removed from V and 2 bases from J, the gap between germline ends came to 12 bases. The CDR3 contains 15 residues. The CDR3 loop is CASSRPAGAYNEQFF. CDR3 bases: TGTGCCAGCTCACGCCCGGCAGGGGCCTACAATGAGCAGTTCTTC.

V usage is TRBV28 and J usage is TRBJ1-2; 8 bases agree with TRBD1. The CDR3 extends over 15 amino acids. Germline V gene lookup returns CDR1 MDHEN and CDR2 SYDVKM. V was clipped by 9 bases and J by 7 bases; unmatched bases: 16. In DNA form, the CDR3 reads TGTGCCAGGCGAGGAGCCGGGACAGGACTTGGTGGCTACACCTTC. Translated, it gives CARRGAGTGLGGYTF.

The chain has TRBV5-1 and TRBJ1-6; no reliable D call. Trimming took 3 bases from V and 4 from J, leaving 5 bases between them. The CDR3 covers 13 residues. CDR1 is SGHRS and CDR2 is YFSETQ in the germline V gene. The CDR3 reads CASSSRYNSPLHF. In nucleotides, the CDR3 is TGCGCCAGCAGCTCGAGATATAATTCACCCCTCCACTTT.

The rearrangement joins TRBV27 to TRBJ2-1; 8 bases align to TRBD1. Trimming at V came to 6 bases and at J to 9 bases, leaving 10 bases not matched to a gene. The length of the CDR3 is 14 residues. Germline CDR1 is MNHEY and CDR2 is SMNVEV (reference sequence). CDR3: CASRKDREASEQFF. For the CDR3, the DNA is TGTGCCAGCAGGAAGGACAGGGAGGCCTCTGAGCAGTTCTTC.

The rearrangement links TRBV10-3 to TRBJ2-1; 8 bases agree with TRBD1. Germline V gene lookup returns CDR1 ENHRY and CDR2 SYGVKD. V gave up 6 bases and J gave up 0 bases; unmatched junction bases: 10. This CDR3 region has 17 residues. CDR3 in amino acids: CAISLETGASSYNEQFF. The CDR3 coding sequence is TGTGCCATCAGCCTAGAGACAGGGGCGAGCTCCTACAATGAGCAGTTCTTC.

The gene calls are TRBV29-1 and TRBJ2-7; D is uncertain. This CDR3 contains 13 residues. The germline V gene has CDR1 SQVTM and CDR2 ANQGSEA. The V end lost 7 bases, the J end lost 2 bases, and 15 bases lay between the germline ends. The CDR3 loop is CSARVSTTYEQYF. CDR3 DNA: TGCAGCGCCCGGGTTAGCACGACCTACGAGCAGTACTTC.

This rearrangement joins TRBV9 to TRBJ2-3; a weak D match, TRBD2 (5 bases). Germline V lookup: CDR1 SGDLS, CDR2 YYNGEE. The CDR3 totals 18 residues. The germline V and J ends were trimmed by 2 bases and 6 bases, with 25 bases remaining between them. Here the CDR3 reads CASSVQPRTPYLLDTQYF. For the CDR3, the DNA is TGTGCCAGCAGCGTCCAACCTCGGACTCCATATCTCTTGGATACGCAGTATTTT.